This TCR beta chain was identified in a study of OX40 agonist ivuxolimab in advanced cancers. Study in general: Intravenous ivuxolimab at 0.01 to 10 mg/kg was given to patients every 2 weeks. Participants averaged approximately 60 years of age (range about 23 to 80) and were over 75% male.

In its sample, this clone was seen a few times. Some clones are missing from TCRdb's copy, which holds only in-frame ones; the method was immunoSEQ multiplex PCR. The repertoire holds around 79,000 clones, with 88% as singletons. The clonotype was recovered from an adult with an advanced solid tumor such as melanoma, head and neck, liver or kidney cancer. The source was CD4+ or CD8+ T cells sorted from blood, collected in a trial of the OX40 agonist ivuxolimab.

CDR3: CASKEDLGANVLTF. The CDR3 DNA follows: TGTGCCAGTAAGGAAGATCTAGGGGCCAACGTCCTGACTTTC. V usage is TRBV19 and J usage is TRBJ2-6; D unresolved. Germline V lookup: CDR1 LNHDA, CDR2 SQIVND (reference sequence). The ends were cut back, 7 bases at V and 4 bases at J, with 11 bases in the middle. This CDR3 is built from 14 residues.